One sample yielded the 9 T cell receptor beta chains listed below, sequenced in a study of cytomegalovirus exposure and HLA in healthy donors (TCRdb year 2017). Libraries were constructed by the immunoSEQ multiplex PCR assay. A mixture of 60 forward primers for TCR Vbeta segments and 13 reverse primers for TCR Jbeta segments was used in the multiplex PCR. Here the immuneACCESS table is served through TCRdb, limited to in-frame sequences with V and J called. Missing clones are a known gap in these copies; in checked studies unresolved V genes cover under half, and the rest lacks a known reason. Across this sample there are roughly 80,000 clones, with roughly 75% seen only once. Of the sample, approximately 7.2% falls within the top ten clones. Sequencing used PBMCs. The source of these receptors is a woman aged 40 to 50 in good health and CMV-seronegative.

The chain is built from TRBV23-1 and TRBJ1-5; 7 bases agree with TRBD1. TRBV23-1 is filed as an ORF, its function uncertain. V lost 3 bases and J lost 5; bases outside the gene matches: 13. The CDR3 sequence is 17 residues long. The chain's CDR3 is CASSHPERSGTDQPQHF. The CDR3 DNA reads TGCGCCAGCAGTCACCCGGAGAGATCAGGGACAGATCAGCCCCAGCATTTT.

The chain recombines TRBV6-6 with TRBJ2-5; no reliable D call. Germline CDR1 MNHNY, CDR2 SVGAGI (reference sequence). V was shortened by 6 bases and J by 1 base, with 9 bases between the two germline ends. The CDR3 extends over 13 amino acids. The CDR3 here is CASRPPGQETQYF. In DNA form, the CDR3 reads TGTGCCAGCAGGCCCCCGGGCCAAGAGACCCAGTACTTC.

As DNA, the CDR3 is TGCGCCAGCAGCTTCAGGGTCGCCGAAGAGACCCAGTACTTC. It is translated as CASSFRVAEETQYF. The gene calls are TRBV5-1 and TRBJ2-5; possible D gene TRBD1, 5 bases. V was trimmed by 2 bases and J by 3 bases, leaving 11 bases between them. The germline V gene encodes CDR1 SGHRS and CDR2 YFSETQ. The CDR3 has 14 residues.

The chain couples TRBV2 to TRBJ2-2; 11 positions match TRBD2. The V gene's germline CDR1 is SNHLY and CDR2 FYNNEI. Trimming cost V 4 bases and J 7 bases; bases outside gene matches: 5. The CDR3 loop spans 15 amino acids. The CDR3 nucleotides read TGTGCCAGCAGTGGACTAGCGGGGATAATCGGGGAGCTGTTTTTT. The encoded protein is CASSGLAGIIGELFF. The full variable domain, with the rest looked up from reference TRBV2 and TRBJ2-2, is EPEVTQTPSHQVTQMGQEVILRCVPISNHLYFYWYRQILGQKVEFLVSFYNNEISEKSEIFDDQFSVERPDGSNFTLKIRSTKLEDSAMYFCASSGLAGIIGELFFGEGSRLTVL.

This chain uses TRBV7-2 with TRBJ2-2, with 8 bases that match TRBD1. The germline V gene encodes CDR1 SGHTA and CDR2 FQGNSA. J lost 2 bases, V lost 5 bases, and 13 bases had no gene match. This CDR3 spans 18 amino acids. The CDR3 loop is CASSPLNPGQGNTGELFF. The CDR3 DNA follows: TGTGCCAGCAGCCCCCTTAACCCCGGACAGGGAAACACCGGGGAGCTGTTTTTT.

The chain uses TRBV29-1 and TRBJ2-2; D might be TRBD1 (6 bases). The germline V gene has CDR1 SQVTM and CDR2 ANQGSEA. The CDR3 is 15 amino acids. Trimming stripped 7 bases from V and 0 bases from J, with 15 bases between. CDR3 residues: CSADTTGTNTGELFF. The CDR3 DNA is TGCAGCGCCGACACAACAGGGACGAACACCGGGGAGCTGTTTTTT.

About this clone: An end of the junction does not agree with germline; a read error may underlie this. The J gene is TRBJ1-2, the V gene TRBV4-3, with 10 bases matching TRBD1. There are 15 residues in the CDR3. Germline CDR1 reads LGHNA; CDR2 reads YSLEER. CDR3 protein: CASSQGQGAKYGYTF. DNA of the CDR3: TGCGCCAGCAGCCAAGGACAGGGGGCTAAATATGGCTACACCTTC.

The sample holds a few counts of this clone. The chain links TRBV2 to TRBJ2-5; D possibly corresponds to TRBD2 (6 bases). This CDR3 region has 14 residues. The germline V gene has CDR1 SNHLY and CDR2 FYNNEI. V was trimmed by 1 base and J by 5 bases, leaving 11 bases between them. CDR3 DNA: TGTGCCAGCAGTGAAGGGAGGGTGAGGGAGACCCAGTACTTC. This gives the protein CASSEGRVRETQYF.

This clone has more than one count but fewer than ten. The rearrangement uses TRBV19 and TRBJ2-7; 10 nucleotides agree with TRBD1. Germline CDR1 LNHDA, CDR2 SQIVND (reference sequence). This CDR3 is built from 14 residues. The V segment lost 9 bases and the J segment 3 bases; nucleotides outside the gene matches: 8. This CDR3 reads CASSDGTGVYEQYF. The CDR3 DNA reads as TGTGCCAGCAGCGACGGGACAGGGGTCTACGAGCAGTACTTC.